This TCR beta chain stems from a study of T-cell memory formation after mild COVID-19. Barcoded TCR alpha and TCR beta cDNA libraries with UMIs came from 5'RACE using constant-segment primers. Each CDR3 protein is one row after TCRdb ran MiXCR on the 5' RACE reads. The data hold 150,000 to 200,000 distinct CDR3 sequences, with 25% to 40% observed a single time. The CDR3 is 14 amino acids. V dropped 4 bases and J dropped 4 bases, with 13 bases sitting between them. The germline V gene encodes CDR1 SGHVS and CDR2 FNYEAQ. The material sequenced was PBMCs or a T cell subset sorted from them (not recorded which). V usage is TRBV7-6 and J usage is TRBJ2-5; D is undetermined. The sequence was collected from an adult woman who had mild COVID-19 (a few samples of this study predate the infection). Cell type and time point are not known. The DNA of the CDR3 is TGTGCCAGCAGCTCCGGTAGCTTAGTAGAGACCCAGTACTTC. Translated, it gives CASSSGSLVETQYF. The variable domain in full, completed from reference TRBV7-6 and TRBJ2-5, reads GAGVSQSPRYKVTKRGQDVALRCDPISGHVSLYWYRQALGQGPEFLTYFNYEAQQDKSGLPNDRFSAERPEGSISTLTIQRTEQRDSAMYRCASSSGSLVETQYFGPGTRLLVL.